This T cell receptor beta chain emerged from a study of T cell responses to AZD1222 COVID-19 vaccine (TCRdb year 2021). With regard to the full study: TCR sequencing covered some 240 trial participants: 200 to 220 given two doses of AZD1222 and 26 given two doses of MenACWY control vaccine. Enrollment into the trials was organized by age into subgroups of 18-55, 56-69 and 70-plus years, and those subgroups contained roughly 150, 30 and 60 TCR-sequenced participants, respectively.

The CDR3 regions of human TCRbeta chains were subjected to immunosequencing. As for the original processing: TCRs in the repertoires were matched against a reference library of SARS-CoV-2-specific TCRs that had been generated with the MIRA antigen-specificity platform. Breadth was defined as the fraction of unique TCRs that were SARS-CoV-2-associated. Depth was defined as the fraction of total T cells that were SARS-CoV-2-associated. Using the MIRA data, each spike-specific TCR was mapped to the spike region that the TCR reacts to and placed in a CD4 or CD8 class. Log10-transformed breadth and depth values were compared by one-way ANOVA with Sidak's multiple comparisons tests. TCRdb provides this immuneACCESS table in a form limited to in-frame rearrangements. Some clones are lacking; in checked studies, under half of them reflect an unresolved V gene, and why the rest are absent is not known. That table supplies the V and J calls and clone size; D and trimming were determined from the DNA. Recorded for this sample are 150,000 or so clones; around 93% of them occurred a single time. In total, the top ten clones hold about 4% of the sample.

As to this clone: No antigen is known for it. Base qualities are not at hand, and no much larger clone is one base apart.

What the research found in general, with its limitations: Only a handful of AZD1222 recipients were SARS-CoV-2 seropositive at baseline, limiting conclusions about previously exposed vaccinees. The vaccine-associated CD4 TCRs covered the entire spike protein, and the dominant responses fell in regions 160-218 and 743-854. After two AZD1222 doses, both the breadth and the depth of spike-specific TCRs were significantly higher than at day 0 and than in MenACWY recipients. Participants were mostly white British and included more females than males, and it was suggested by the authors that clonal diversity may have been underestimated. Epitopes outside the regions mutated in the B.1.351 and B.1.1.7 variants were reportedly recognized by nearly half of the unique spike-specific TCRs. The 56-69-year group was small, and its depth increase did not reach significance, likely because of low power. Because no samples from the day 14 peak response were available, repertoires could be characterized only after the peak T cell response.

The meaning of the sample's time point label: about 28 days (+/-7) after the second vaccine dose. AZD1222 recipients with second doses at about 4 weeks or about 12 weeks were pooled, because spike-specific TCR depth and breadth did not differ between schedules. Vaccinee samples were obtained from the UK trials COV001 and COV002, which included a single-blind randomized controlled phase 2/3 trial of AZD1222 (ChAdOx1 nCoV-19) in healthy adults. For TCRbeta chain sequencing, PBMC samples were collected from trial participants at day 0 and at day 28 after the second dose. This sample comprised peripheral blood, obtained 28 days after the second AZD1222 dose. The receptor was isolated from an adult who received the AZD1222 COVID-19 vaccine.

For the CDR3, the sequence is CASSMSGQGGYGYTF. The sequenced DNA: TGTGCCAGCAGCATGTCTGGACAGGGGGGCTATGGCTACACCTTC. The V and J segments used are TRBV7-2 and TRBJ1-2; TRBD1 agrees with 10 junctional bases. V is trimmed back by 5 bases and J by 4 bases, and the junction contains 7 bases that no gene match accounts for. From the germline V gene, CDR1 is SGHTA and CDR2 is FQGNSA. Measured from the cysteine to the phenylalanine, the CDR3 is 15 residues long. The DNA shown is the 45-base CDR3, in frame from base 1.